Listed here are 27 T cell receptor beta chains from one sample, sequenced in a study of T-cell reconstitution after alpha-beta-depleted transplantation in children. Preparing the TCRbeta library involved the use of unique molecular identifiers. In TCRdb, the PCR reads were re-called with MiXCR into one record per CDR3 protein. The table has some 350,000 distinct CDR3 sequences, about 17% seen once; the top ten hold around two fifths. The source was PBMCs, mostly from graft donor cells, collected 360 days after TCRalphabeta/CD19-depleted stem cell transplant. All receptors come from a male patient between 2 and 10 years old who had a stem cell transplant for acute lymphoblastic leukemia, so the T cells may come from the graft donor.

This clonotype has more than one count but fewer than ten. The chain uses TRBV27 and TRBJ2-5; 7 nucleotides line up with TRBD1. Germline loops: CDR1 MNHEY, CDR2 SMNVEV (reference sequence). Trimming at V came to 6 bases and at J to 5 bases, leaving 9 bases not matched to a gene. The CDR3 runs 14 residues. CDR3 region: CASSPNRGWETQYF. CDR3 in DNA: TGTGCCAGCAGCCCGAACAGGGGCTGGGAGACCCAGTACTTC.

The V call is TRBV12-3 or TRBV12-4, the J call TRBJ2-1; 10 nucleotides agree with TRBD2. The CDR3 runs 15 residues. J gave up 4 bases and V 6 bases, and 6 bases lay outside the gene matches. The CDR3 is CASRALAGVYNEQFF. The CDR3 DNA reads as TGTGCCAGCAGGGCCCTAGCGGGAGTTTACAATGAGCAGTTCTTC.

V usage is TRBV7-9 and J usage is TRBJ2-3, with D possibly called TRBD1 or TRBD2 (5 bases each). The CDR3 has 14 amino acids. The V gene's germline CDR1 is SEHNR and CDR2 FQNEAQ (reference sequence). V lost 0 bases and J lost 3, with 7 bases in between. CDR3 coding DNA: TGTGCCAGCAGCTTAGCGGGGGAAACAGATACGCAGTATTTT. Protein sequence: CASSLAGETDTQYF.

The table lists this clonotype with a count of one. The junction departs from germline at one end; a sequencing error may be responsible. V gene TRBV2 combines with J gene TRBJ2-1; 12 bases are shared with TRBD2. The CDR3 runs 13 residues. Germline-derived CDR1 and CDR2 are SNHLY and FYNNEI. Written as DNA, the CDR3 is TGTGCCAGCAGTTCCCAAGGACTAGCGGGATCTCCCTTC. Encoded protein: CASSSQGLAGSPF.

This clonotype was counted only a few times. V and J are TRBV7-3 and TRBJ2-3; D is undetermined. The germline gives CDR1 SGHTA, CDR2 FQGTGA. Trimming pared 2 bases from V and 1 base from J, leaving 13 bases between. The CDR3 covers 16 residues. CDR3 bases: TGTGCCAGCAGCTTATTTACTGGGTTTGGCACAGATACGCAGTATTTT. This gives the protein CASSLFTGFGTDTQYF.

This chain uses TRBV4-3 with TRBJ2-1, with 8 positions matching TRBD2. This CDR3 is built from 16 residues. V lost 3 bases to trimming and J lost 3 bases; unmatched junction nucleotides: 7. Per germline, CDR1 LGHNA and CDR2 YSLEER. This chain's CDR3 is CASSHERTSGYNEQFF. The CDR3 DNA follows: TGCGCCAGCAGCCACGAACGTACTAGCGGCTACAATGAGCAGTTCTTC.

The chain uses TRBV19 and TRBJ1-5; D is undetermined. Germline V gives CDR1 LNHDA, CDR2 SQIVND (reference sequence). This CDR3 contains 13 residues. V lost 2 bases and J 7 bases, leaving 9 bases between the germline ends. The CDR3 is CASSILPRQPQHF. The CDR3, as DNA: TGTGCCAGTAGTATATTACCGCGGCAGCCCCAGCATTTT.

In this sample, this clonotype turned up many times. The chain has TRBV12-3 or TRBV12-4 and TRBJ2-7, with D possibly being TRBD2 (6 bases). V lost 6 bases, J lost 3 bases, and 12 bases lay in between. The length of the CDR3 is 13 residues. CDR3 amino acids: CASSLRGSYEQYF. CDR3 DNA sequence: TGTGCCAGCAGCTTACGGGGGAGCTACGAGCAGTACTTC.

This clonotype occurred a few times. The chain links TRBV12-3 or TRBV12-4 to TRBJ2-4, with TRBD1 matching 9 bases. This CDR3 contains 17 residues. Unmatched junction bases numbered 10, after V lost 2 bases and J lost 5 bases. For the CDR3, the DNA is TGTGCCAGCAGTTTAAGGACAGGGGTCCCTCCCGAAAACATTCAGTACTTC. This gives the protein CASSLRTGVPPENIQYF.

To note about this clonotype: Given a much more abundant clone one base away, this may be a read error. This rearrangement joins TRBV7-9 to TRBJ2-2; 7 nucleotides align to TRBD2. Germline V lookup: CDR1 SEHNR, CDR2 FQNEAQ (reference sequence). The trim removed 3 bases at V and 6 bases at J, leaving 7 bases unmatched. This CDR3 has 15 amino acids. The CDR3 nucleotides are TGTGCCAGCAGCTTCTGGACTAGTTTCTCCGGGGAGCTGTTTTTT. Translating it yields CASSFWTSFSGELFF. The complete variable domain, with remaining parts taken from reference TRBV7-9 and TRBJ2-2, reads DTGVSQNPRHKITKRGQNVTFRCDPISEHNRLYWYRQTLGQGPEFLTYFQNEAQLEKSRLLSDRFSAERPKGSFSTLEIQRTEQGDSAMYLCASSFWTSFSGELFFGEGSRLTVL.

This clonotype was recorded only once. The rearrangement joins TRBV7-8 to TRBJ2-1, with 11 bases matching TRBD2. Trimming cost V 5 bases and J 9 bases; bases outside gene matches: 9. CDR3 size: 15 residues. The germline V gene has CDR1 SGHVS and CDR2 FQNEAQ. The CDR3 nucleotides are TGTGCCAGCAGCCCTCTCACTAGCGGGAGCGGTGAGCAGTTCTTC. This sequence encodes CASSPLTSGSGEQFF.

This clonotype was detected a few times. The CDR3 is CASSYSSSGTYNEQFF. As DNA, the CDR3 is TGTGCCAGCAGTTACTCCTCTAGCGGCACCTACAATGAGCAGTTCTTC. The J gene is TRBJ2-1, the V gene TRBV6-2 or TRBV6-3, with 7 positions matching TRBD2. V dropped 0 bases and J dropped 2; count of bases not matched to a gene: 4. The CDR3 contains 16 residues. The germline gives CDR1 MNHEY, CDR2 SVGEGT.

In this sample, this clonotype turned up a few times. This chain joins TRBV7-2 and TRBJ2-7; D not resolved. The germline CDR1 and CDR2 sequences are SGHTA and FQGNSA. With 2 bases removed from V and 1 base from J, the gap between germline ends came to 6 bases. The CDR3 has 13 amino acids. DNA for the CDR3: TGTGCCAGCAGCTTAACACTTTCCTACGAGCAGTACTTC. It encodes CASSLTLSYEQYF.

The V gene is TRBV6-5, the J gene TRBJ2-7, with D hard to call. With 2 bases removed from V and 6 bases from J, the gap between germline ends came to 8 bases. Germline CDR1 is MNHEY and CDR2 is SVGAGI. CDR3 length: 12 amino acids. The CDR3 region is CASSYGPTEQYF. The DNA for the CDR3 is TGTGCCAGCAGTTACGGGCCCACCGAGCAGTACTTC.

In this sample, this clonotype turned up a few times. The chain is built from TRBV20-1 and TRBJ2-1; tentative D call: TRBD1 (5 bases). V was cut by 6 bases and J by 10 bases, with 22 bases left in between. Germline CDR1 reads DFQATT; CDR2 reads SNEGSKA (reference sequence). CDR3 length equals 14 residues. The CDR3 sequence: CSAPKSWGLEEQFF. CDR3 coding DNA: TGCAGTGCCCCCAAATCATGGGGCTTAGAGGAGCAGTTCTTC.

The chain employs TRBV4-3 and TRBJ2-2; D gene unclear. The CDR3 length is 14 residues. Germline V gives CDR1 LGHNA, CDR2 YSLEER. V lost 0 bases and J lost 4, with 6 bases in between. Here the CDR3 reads CASSQDSVTGELFF. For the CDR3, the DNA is TGCGCCAGCAGCCAAGATTCGGTCACCGGGGAGCTGTTTTTT.

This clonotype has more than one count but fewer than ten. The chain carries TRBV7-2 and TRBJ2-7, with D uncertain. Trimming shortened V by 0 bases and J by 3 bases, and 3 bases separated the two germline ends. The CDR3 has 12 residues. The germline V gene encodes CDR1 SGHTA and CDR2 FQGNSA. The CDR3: CASSLARYEQYF. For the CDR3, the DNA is TGTGCCAGCAGCTTAGCGCGCTACGAGCAGTACTTC. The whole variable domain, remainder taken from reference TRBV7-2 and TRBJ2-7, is GAGVSQSPSNKVTEKGKDVELRCDPISGHTALYWYRQSLGQGLEFLIYFQGNSAPDKSGLPSDRFSAERTGGSVSTLTIQRTQQEDSAVYLCASSLARYEQYFGPGTRLTVT.

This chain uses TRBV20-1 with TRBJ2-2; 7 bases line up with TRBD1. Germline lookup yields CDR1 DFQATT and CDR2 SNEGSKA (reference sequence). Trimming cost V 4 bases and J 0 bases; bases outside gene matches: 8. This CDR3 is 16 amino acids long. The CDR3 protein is CSATNLGGPNTGELFF. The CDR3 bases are TGCAGTGCTACCAACCTAGGGGGCCCGAACACCGGGGAGCTGTTTTTT.

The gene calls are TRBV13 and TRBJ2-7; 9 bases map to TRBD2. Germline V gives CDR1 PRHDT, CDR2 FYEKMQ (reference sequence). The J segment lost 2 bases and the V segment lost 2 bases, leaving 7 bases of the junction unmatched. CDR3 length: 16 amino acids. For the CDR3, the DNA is TGTGCCAGCAGCTTATGGGCTAGCGGGACAGCCTACGAGCAGTACTTC. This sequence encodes CASSLWASGTAYEQYF.

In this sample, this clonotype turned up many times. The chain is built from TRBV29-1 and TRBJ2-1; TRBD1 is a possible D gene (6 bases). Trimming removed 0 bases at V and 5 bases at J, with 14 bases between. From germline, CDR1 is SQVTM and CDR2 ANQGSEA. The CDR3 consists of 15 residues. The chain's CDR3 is CSVEDLGAPDNEQFF. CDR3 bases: TGCAGCGTTGAAGATCTGGGGGCCCCAGACAATGAGCAGTTCTTC.

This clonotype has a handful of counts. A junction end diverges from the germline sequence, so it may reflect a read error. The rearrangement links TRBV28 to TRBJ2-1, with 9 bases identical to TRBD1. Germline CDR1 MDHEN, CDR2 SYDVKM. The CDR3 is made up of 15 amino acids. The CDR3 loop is CASTLQDRGYNEQFF. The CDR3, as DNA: TGTGCCAGCACTTTACAGGACAGGGGTTACAATGAGCAGTTCTTC. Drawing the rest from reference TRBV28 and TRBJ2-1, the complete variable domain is DVKVTQSSRYLVKRTGEKVFLECVQDMDHENMFWYRQDPGLGLRLIYFSYDVKMKEKGDIPEGYSVSREKKERFSLILESASTNQTSMYLCASTLQDRGYNEQFFGPGTRLTVL.

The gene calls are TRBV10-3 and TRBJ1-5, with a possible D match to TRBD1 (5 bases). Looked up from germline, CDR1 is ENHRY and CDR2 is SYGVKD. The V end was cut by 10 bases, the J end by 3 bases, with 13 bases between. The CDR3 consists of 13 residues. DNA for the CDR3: TGTGCCAACCAGGGTGTCCTCAATCAGCCCCAGCATTTT. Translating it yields CANQGVLNQPQHF.

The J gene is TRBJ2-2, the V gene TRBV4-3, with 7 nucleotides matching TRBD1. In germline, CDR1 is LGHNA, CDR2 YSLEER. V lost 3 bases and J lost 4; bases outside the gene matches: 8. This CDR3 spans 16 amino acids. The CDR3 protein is CASSHQGEWSTGELFF. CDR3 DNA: TGCGCCAGCAGCCATCAGGGGGAGTGGAGCACCGGGGAGCTGTTTTTT.

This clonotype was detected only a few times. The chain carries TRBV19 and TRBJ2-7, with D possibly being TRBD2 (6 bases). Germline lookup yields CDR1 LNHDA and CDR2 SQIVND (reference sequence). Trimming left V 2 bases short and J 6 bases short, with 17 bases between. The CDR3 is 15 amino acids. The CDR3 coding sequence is TGTGCCAGTAGTATATCCCCACAGGAGGGATCCGAGCAGTACTTC. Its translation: CASSISPQEGSEQYF.

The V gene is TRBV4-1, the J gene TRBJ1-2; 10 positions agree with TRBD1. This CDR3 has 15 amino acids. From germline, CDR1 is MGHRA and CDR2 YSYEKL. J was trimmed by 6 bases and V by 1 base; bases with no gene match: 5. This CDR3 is CASSQVDRGQNGYTF. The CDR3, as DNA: TGCGCCAGCAGCCAAGTCGACAGGGGGCAAAATGGCTACACCTTC.

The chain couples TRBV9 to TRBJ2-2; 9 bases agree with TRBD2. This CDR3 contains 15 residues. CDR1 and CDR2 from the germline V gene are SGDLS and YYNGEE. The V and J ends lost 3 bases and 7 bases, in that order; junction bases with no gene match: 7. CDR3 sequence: CASSAIAGVSGELFF. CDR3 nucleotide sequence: TGTGCCAGCAGCGCCATAGCGGGAGTTAGCGGGGAGCTGTTTTTT.

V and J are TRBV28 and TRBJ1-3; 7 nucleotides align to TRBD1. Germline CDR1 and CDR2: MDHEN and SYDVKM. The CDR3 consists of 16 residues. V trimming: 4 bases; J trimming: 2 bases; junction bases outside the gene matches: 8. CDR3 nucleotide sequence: TGTGCCAGCAGTTCGACTGACAGGGTGGCTGGAAACACCATATATTTT. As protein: CASSSTDRVAGNTIYF.